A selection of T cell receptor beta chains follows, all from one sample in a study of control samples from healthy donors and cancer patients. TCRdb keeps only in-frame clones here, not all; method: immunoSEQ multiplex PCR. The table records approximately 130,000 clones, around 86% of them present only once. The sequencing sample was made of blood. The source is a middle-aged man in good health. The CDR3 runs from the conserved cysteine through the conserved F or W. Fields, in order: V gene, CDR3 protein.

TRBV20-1,CSASLSRNEQYF
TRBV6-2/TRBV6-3,CASSYSRIIIQETQYF
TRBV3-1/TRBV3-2,CASSQSGRVNTEAFF
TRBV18,CASSPPVGQGAYGYTF
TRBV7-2,CASSQSETQYF
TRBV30,CAWSVGFGNSPLHF
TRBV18,CASSDGGLNYGYTF
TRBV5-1,CASSFTSYEQYF
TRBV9,CASTKGGSGNQPQHF
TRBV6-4,CASHLAEETQYF
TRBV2,CASSEEANTEAFF
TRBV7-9,CAAPWGEYEQYF
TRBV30,CAFASGPYNEQFF
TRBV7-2,CASSLGTDLATYEQYF
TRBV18,CASSPDRVIYQPQHF
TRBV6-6,CASSGQVSGNTIYF
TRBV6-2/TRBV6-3,CASSDTDGLVYGYTF
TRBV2,CASSWGLYTF
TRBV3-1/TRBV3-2,CASSQDTGSYGYTF
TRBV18,CASSTRQGRDTDTQYF
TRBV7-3,CASSWGGTGGAKNIQYF
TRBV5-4,CASSLDGGRGTDTQYF
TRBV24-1,CATSSEGSIPEAFF
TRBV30,CAWSSILAGFYNEQFF
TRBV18,CASSSTVSTGTPRGTDTQYF
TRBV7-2,CASSGGLQETQYF
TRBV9,CASSPTGLYSGANVLTF
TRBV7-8,CASSRTEGRTEAFF
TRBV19,CASCIRGNSPLHF
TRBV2,CASSETSSGNTIYF
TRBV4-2,CASSQSLHEKLFF
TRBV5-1,CASSFTGDAAYGYTF
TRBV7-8,CASSLRDPGANVLTF
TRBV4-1,CASSQATSGLHVDTQYF
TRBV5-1,CASSLGRENQPQHF
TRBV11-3,CASSLGTSGETQYF
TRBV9,CASSPGGRGGQHTQYF
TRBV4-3,CASSQDRGYSEKLFF
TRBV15,CATSRESAGDQPQHF
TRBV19,CASSTTGELFF
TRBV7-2,CASSSGGETQYF